This T cell receptor (beta chain) is from a study of beta chain features in type 1 diabetes. Losses at the gene ends were 4 bases for V and 2 bases for J; bases not matched to a gene: 8. Germline V gene lookup returns CDR1 SEHNR and CDR2 FQNEAQ (reference sequence). The CDR3 totals 16 residues. This clone was picked up a small number of times. Reverse transcribing all isolated RNA meant expressed TCRB transcripts were sequenced. TCRdb's copy holds only in-frame clones and misses some; the assay was immunoSEQ multiplex PCR. This sample has roughly 310,000 clones; about 10% occur once, and the top ten carry over 0.015%.

The rearrangement links TRBV7-9 to TRBJ2-1, with 7 bases lining up with TRBD2. Sequencing was done on a sample of naive CD4+ T cells from blood. The receptor was derived from a woman in her 30s in good health. CDR3 region: CASSWVQRGTYNEQFF. CDR3 nucleotide sequence: TGTGCCAGCAGCTGGGTCCAGCGGGGCACCTACAATGAGCAGTTCTTC.